A single sample gave rise to the 16 T cell receptor beta chains below, sequenced in a study of blood T cells in healthy people across ages (dated by TCRdb to about 2015). Library construction relied on 5' RACE. Sequencing was performed on an Illumina HiSeq 2500. The second PCR ran for roughly 7 to 11 cycles and used a J-beta primer mix along with a sample-barcoded 5' primer. The raw public data were reprocessed by TCRdb itself: fastp quality trimming at Q25, MiXCR clonotype calling, in-frame beta chains only. When rows share a CDR3 protein, they turn into one entry using the most common DNA and genes. The sample yields more than 800,000 distinct CDR3 sequences; less than 35% were counted once. The ten most abundant clones make up approximately 15% of the sample. Material: blood. These receptors originate from a woman of 80 years or more in good health.

Ten or more counts support this clonotype. The genes are TRBV6-2 or TRBV6-3 and TRBJ2-5; the D gene is possibly TRBD2 (6 bases). CDR1 MNHEY and CDR2 SVGEGT come from the germline V gene. The ends were cut back, 6 bases at V and 6 bases at J, with 17 bases in the middle. The CDR3 spans 14 residues. In DNA form, the CDR3 reads TGTGCCAGCAGCCCCATACCCGGGGGAAAGACCCAGTACTTC. Protein: CASSPIPGGKTQYF.

This clonotype was seen a few times. The V gene is TRBV7-8, the J gene TRBJ2-3; 9 bases align to TRBD1. V gave up 5 bases and J gave up 2 bases; unmatched junction bases: 8. The CDR3 spans 16 residues. Per germline, CDR1 SGHVS and CDR2 FQNEAQ. The CDR3 region has the DNA TGTGCCAGCAGCATCAACAGGGGGCCCCTCACAGATACGCAGTATTTT. It encodes CASSINRGPLTDTQYF.

This clonotype showed up just once. The chain carries TRBV2 and TRBJ1-6; 9 bases line up with TRBD1. The V gene end was trimmed by 8 bases and the J gene end by 7 bases; junction bases not matched to a gene: 3. The CDR3 length is 13 residues. Germline V CDR1 and CDR2: SNHLY, FYNNEI. The CDR3 sequence: CASGQGSNSPLHF. The CDR3 DNA is TGTGCCAGCGGACAGGGGAGCAATTCACCCCTCCACTTT.

This clonotype was counted once. This chain links TRBV9 with TRBJ1-2; weak D call: TRBD1 (5 bases). The CDR3 sequence is 17 residues long. The V end lost 5 bases, the J end lost 8 bases, and 28 bases lay between the germline ends. Germline CDR1 SGDLS, CDR2 YYNGEE. The DNA of the CDR3 is TGTGCCAGCAGTCTAGATTATGGGACGGCCGCTTCGGGGGGCTACACCTTC. Residues: CASSLDYGTAASGGYTF.

V usage is TRBV20-1 and J usage is TRBJ2-5, with TRBD1 identical over 12 bases. Near its end, the DNA agrees better with TRBJ2-7, so the J call may be wrong. The CDR3 runs 15 residues. From germline, CDR1 is DFQATT and CDR2 SNEGSKA (reference sequence). The DNA for the CDR3 is TGCAGTGCTAGAGACGGGACAGGGGGCAAGTACGAGCAGTACTTC. Amino acid sequence: CSARDGTGGKYEQYF.

This clonotype was found a few times. The genes are TRBV21-1 and TRBJ1-5; the table's D gene call, TRBD1, was not cross checked with the DNA. TRBV21-1 is deemed a pseudogene. The CDR3 has 17 residues. The CDR3 bases are TGTGCCAGCAGCAAAACCCCATGGGGGGCTAGCAATCAGCCCCAGCATTTT. It specifies CASSKTPWGASNQPQHF.

As for this clonotype: Possible read error: a much larger clone is one base away. V and J are TRBV4-3 and TRBJ2-7, with TRBD2 matching over 9 bases. The CDR3 is 18 residues long. Germline V gene lookup returns CDR1 LGHNA and CDR2 YSLEER. J lost 7 bases, V lost 5 bases, and 21 bases had no gene match. This CDR3 reads CASSGNSGGHPGGNEQYF. The CDR3 DNA is TGCGCCAGCAGCGGAAATAGCGGGGGACATCCGGGAGGCAATGAGCAGTACTTC.

Details on this clonotype: This sequence may be a read error, since a much larger clone differs from it by one base. The chain carries TRBV7-2 and TRBJ1-2; tentatively, D is TRBD1 (6 bases). V was pared by 3 bases and J by 4 bases, with 15 bases between. Germline assignment: CDR1 SGHTA and CDR2 FQGNSA. CDR3 length: 15 amino acids. CDR3 amino acids: CASSLTGPSPYGYTF. CDR3 bases: TGTGCCAGCAGCTTGACAGGCCCCTCCCCCTATGGCTACACCTTC.

Points on this clonotype: This may be a read error: a much more frequent sequence differs by one nucleotide. The chain recombines TRBV6-5 with TRBJ2-1; the D is unclear. This CDR3 region has 13 residues. V lost 0 bases and J 8 bases, leaving 8 bases between the germline ends. Germline CDR1 MNHEY, CDR2 SVGAGI. The CDR3 DNA reads as TGTGCCAGCAGTTACTCTCCTTGGTATGAGCAGTTCTTC. Its translation is CASSYSPWYEQFF.

On this clonotype itself: This may be a read error, as it is one base from a much larger clone. The genes are TRBV7-8 and TRBJ2-1; 8 nucleotides align to TRBD1. Germline assignment: CDR1 SGHVS and CDR2 FQNEAQ. J lost 9 bases, V lost 2 bases, and 9 bases had no gene match. CDR3 length equals 15 residues. The CDR3 sequence is CASSLNGRGPGEQFF. In DNA, the CDR3 is TGTGCCAGCAGCTTAAATGGCAGGGGGCCCGGTGAGCAGTTCTTC.

This clonotype was counted a few times. V is TRBV28 and J is TRBJ2-5, with D hard to call. This CDR3 is built from 16 residues. V was pared by 6 bases and J by 5 bases, with 22 bases between. Germline V lookup: CDR1 MDHEN, CDR2 SYDVKM. The CDR3 sequence: CASSPPSGTYRETQYF. The CDR3 DNA is TGTGCCAGCAGCCCCCCTTCGGGCACCTATAGGGAGACCCAGTACTTC.

This clonotype came up many times. This chain joins TRBV20-1 and TRBJ2-7, with 11 nucleotides matching TRBD2. Trimming took 5 bases from V and 4 from J; bases not matched to a gene: 7. The CDR3 has 14 amino acids. Germline CDR1 DFQATT, CDR2 SNEGSKA (reference sequence). The CDR3 spells CSAPFSGGGYEQYF. For the CDR3, the DNA is TGCAGTGCTCCGTTTAGCGGGGGGGGATACGAGCAGTACTTC.

This clonotype was seen only once. V and J are TRBV27 and TRBJ2-2; 11 nucleotides line up with TRBD2. CDR1 MNHEY and CDR2 SMNVEV come from the germline V gene (reference sequence). The length of the CDR3 is 17 residues. V lost 5 bases and J lost 4; bases outside the gene matches: 9. CDR3: CASSPFPSGGPTGELFF. Written as DNA, the CDR3 is TGTGCCAGCAGTCCCTTTCCTAGCGGGGGGCCCACCGGGGAGCTGTTTTTT.

With regard to this clonotype: This may be a read error, as it is one base from a much larger clone. The chain joins TRBV11-2 to TRBJ2-1; TRBD1 matches at 7 bases. The J call may be faulty, since TRBJ2-7 better matches the DNA end. The CDR3 is made up of 15 amino acids. CDR1 is SGHAT and CDR2 is FQNNGV in the germline V gene. DNA of the CDR3: TGTGCCAGCAGCTTAGTACAGGGGCAATACAATGAGCAGTACTTC. This translates into CASSLVQGQYNEQYF.

The V and J genes are TRBV20-1 and TRBJ2-1; D not resolved. The CDR3 runs 14 residues. The germline CDR1 and CDR2 sequences are DFQATT and SNEGSKA (reference sequence). With 3 bases removed from V and 0 bases from J, the gap between germline ends came to 9 bases. The CDR3 sequence: CSARPVSSYNEQFF. As DNA, the CDR3 is TGCAGTGCTAGGCCGGTGAGCTCCTACAATGAGCAGTTCTTC.

The chain links TRBV27 to TRBJ2-5; TRBD2 aligns across 14 bases. The J call may not be correct, given that the DNA end is closer to TRBJ2-7. The CDR3 contains 13 residues. The germline V gene encodes CDR1 MNHEY and CDR2 SMNVEV (reference sequence). In DNA form, the CDR3 reads TGTGCCTGCGGGACTAGCGGGAGCCACGAGCAGTACTTC. This encodes CACGTSGSHEQYF.